The clone carrying this TCR beta chain turned up a few times. The antigen is undetermined. Losses at the gene ends were 6 bases for V and 4 bases for J; bases not matched to a gene: 8. The germline V gene encodes CDR1 KGHSH and CDR2 LQKENI. This CDR3 comprises 14 residues. This sample stems from a study of beta chain features in type 1 diabetes. Study-level findings and limits: Diminished insertions and augmented deletions at VDJ junctions characterized type 1 diabetes patients.

cDNA synthesis used the whole RNA isolate, giving expressed TCRB sequences. Measured with immunoSEQ multiplex PCR; TCRdb has only the in-frame clones, and not every one. The repertoire holds roughly 230,000 clones, with 7.5% to 10% as singletons. The rearrangement joins TRBV18 to TRBJ1-2; 7 positions match TRBD1. Material for sequencing was naive CD4+ T cells from blood. The clonotype was recovered from a woman aged 18 to 35 in good health. Written as DNA, the CDR3 is TGTGCCAGCTCCCTGGACAGGCCAGGCTATGGCTACACCTTC. This gives the protein CASSLDRPGYGYTF.